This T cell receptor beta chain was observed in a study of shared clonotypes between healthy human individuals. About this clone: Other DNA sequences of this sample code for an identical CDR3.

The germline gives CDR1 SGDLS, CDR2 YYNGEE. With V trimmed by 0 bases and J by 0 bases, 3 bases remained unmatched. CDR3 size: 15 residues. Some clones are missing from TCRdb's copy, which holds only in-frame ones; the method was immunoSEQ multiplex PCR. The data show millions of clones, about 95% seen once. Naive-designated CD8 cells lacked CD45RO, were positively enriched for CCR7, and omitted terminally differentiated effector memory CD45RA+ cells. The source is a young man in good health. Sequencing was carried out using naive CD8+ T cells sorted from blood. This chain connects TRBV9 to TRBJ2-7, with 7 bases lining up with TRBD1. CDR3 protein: CASSVGGGLSYEQYF. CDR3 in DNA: TGTGCCAGCAGCGTAGGAGGGGGCCTCTCCTACGAGCAGTACTTC.